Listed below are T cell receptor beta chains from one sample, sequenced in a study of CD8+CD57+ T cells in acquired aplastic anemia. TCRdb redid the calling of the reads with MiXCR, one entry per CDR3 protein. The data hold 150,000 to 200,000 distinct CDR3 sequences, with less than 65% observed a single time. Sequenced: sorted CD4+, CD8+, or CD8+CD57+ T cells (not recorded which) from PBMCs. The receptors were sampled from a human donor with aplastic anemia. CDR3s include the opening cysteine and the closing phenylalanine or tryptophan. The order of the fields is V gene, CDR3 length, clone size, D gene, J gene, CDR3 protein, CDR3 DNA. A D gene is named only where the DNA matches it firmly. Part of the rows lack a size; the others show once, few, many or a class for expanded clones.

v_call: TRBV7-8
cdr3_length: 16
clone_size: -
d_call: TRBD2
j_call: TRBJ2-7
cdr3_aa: CASSKLGLGLAEEQYF
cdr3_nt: TGTGCCAGCAGCAAACTCGGTTTGGGACTAGCGGAAGAGCAGTACTTC

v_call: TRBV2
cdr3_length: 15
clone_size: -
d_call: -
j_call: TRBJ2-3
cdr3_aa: CASSFGSQGGDTQYF
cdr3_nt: TGCGCCAGCAGCTTCGGTTCGCAGGGGGGGGATACGCAGTATTTT

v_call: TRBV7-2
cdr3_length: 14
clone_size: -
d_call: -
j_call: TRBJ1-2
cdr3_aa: CASSPRTGYDGCTF
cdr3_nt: TGTGCCAGCAGCCCGCGAACAGGGTACGATGGCTGCACCTTC

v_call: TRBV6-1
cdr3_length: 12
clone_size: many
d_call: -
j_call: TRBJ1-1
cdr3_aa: CASRTGFTEAFF
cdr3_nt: TGTGCCAGCAGAACAGGGTTCACTGAAGCTTTCTTT

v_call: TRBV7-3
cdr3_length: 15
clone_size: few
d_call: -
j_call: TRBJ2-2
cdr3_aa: CASSLQGEVTGELFF
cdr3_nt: TGTGCCAGCAGCTTACAGGGGGAGGTCACCGGGGAGCTGTTTTTT

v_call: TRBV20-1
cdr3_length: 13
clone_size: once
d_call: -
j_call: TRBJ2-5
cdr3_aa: CSARDRHQETQYF
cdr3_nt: TGCAGTGCTAGAGATCGGCACCAAGAGACCCAGTACTTC

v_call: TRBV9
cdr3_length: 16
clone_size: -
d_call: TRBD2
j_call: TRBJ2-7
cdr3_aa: CASSSLPGTRAYEQYF
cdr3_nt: TGTGCCAGCAGCTCTTTACCCGGGACTAGGGCTTACGAGCAGTACTTC

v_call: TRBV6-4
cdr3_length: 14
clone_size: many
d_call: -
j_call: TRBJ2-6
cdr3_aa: CASSHRSGANVLTF
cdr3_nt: TGTGCCAGCAGTCACCGCTCTGGGGCCAACGTCCTGACTTTC

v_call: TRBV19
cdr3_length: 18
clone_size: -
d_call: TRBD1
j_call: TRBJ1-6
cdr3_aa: CASSGELARDRDNSPLHF
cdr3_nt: TGTGCCAGTAGCGGAGAACTTGCCCGGGACAGGGATAATTCACCCCTCCACTTT

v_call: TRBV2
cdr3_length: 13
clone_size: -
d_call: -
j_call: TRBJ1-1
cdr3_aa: CASSDGPTSSAFF
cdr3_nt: TGTGCCAGCAGTGATGGACCTACGTCCTCGGCTTTCTTT

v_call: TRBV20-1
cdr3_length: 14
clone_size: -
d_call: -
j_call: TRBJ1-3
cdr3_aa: CSASDRHSGNTIYF
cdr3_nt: TGCAGTGCTAGTGATCGACACTCTGGAAACACCATATATTTT

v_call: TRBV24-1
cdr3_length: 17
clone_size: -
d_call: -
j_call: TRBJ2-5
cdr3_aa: CATSDLQIRGTQETQYF
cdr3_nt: TGTGCCACCAGTGATTTGCAAATCCGGGGCACCCAAGAGACCCAGTACTTC

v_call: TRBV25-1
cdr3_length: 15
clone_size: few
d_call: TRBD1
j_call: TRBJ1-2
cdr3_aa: CASSEKGTANYGYTF
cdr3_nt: TGTGCCAGCAGTGAAAAGGGGACAGCTAACTATGGCTACACCTTC

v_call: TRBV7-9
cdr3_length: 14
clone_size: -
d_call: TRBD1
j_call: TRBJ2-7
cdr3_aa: CASSETDRVYEQYF
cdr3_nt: TGTGCCAGCAGTGAAACGGACAGGGTTTACGAGCAGTACTTC

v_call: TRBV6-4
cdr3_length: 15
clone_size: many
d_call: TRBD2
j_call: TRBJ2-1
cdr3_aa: CASSEAGLAGNEQFF
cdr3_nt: TGTGCCAGCAGTGAGGCCGGACTAGCGGGCAATGAGCAGTTCTTC

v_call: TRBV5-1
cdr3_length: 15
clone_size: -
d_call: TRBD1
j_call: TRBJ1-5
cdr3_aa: CASSLQAGGNQPQHF
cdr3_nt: TGCGCCAGCAGCTTGCAGGCAGGGGGGAATCAGCCCCAGCATTTT

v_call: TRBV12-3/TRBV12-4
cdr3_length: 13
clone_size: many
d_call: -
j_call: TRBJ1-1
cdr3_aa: CASSLQLNTEAFF
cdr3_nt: TGTGCCAGCAGTTTACAGTTGAACACTGAAGCTTTCTTT

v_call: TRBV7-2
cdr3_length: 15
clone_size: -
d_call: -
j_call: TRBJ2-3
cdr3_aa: CASSLVPLRGDTQYF
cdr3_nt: TGTGCCAGCAGCTTAGTGCCCCTTCGGGGAGATACGCAGTATTTT

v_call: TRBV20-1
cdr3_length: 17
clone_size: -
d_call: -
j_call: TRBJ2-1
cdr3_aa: CSASSMVASSSYNEQFF
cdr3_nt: TGCAGTGCTAGTTCAATGGTGGCGTCCAGCTCCTACAATGAGCAGTTCTTC

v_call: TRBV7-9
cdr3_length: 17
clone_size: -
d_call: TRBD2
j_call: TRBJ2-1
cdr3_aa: CASSAGFLAGLRNEQFF
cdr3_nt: TGTGCCAGCAGCGCCGGGTTTCTAGCGGGACTTCGCAATGAGCAGTTCTTC

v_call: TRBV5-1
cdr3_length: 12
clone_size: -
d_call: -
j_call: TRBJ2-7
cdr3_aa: CASSYSSYEQYF
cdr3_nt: TGCGCCAGCAGCTATAGCTCCTACGAGCAGTACTTC

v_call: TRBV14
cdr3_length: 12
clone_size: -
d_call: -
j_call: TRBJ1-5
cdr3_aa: CANIGVNQPQHF
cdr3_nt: TGTGCCAACATTGGGGTCAATCAGCCCCAGCATTTT

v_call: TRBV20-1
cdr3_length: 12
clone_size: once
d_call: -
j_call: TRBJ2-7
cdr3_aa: CSAPSGIDEQYF
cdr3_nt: TGCAGTGCCCCGTCGGGGATTGACGAGCAGTACTTC

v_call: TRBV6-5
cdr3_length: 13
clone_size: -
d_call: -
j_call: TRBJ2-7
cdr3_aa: CASSPERSYEQYF
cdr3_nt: TGTGCCAGCAGCCCCGAGAGGTCCTACGAGCAGTACTTC

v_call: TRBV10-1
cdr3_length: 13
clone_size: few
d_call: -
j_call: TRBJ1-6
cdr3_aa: CASSEIEDSPLHF
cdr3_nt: TGCGCCAGCAGTGAGATCGAGGATTCACCCCTCCACTTT

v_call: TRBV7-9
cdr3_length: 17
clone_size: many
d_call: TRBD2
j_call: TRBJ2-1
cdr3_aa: CASSLVALAGGPGEQFF
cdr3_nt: TGTGCCAGCAGCTTAGTTGCACTAGCGGGGGGGCCGGGTGAGCAGTTCTTC

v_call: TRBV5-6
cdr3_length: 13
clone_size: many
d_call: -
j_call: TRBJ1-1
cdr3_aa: CASSFGGVAEAFF
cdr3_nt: TGTGCCAGCAGCTTTGGAGGGGTTGCTGAAGCTTTCTTT

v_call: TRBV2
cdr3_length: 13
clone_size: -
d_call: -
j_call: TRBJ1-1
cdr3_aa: CASGVSMNTEAFF
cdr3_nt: TGTGCCAGCGGGGTTTCGATGAACACTGAAGCTTTCTTT

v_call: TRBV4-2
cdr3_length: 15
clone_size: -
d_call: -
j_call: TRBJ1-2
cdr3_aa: CASSQEVGVNYGYTF
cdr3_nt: TGTGCCAGCAGCCAAGAAGTCGGGGTGAACTATGGCTACACCTTC

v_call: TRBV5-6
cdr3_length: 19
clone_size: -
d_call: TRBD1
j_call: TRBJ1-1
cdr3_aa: CASSLAPGTEGALGTEAFF
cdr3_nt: TGTGCCAGCAGCCTGGCGCCCGGGACAGAGGGCGCATTGGGCACTGAAGCTTTCTTT

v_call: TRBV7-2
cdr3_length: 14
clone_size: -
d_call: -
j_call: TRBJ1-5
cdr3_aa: CASSLTASNQPQHF
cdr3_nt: TGTGCCAGCAGCCTAACAGCGAGCAATCAGCCCCAGCATTTT

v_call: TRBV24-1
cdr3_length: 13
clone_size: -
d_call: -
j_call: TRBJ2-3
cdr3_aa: CATSDPTYLTQYF
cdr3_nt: TGTGCCACCAGTGACCCGACTTATCTTACGCAGTATTTT

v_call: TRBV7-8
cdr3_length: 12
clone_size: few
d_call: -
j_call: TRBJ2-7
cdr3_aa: CASSSAGYEQYF
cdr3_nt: TGTGCCAGCAGCTCCGCAGGGTACGAGCAGTACTTC

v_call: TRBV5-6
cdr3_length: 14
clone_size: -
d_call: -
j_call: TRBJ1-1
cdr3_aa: CASSRERRDTEAFF
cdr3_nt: TGTGCCAGCAGCCGAGAAAGGAGGGACACTGAAGCTTTCTTT

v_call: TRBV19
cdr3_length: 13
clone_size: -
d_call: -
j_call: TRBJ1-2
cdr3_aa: CASKITGEDGYTF
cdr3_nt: TGTGCCAGTAAGATAACGGGGGAGGATGGCTACACCTTC